This TCR beta chain originates from a study of shared T cell receptors in the human thymus. Trimming took off 8 bases at V and 0 bases at J, with 15 bases between the two ends. CDR1 and CDR2 (germline): MNHEY, SMNVEV (reference sequence). This CDR3 region has 15 residues. Method: immunoSEQ multiplex PCR; TCRdb's copy keeps in-frame clones and lacks some. Of some 400,000 clones in the sample, around 95% were seen once. Sequencing was performed on thymocytes. J is TRBJ2-3 and V is TRBV27; a weak D match, TRBD2 (5 bases). The TCR originated in a human donor. In DNA, the CDR3 is TGTGCCAGCCGAAGAGCGGACCCTAGCACAGATACGCAGTATTTT. Protein product: CASRRADPSTDTQYF.